A selection of T cell receptor beta chains follows, all from one sample in a study of cytomegalovirus exposure and HLA in healthy donors. The method was immunoSEQ multiplex PCR; TCRdb's version includes in-frame clones alone and lacks a portion of them. The sample holds approximately 190,000 clones; 55% to 75% are singletons and the top ten take 2.6%. Material: PBMCs. The source is a man aged 35 to 55 in good health and CMV-seropositive. Each CDR3 is given with its conserved first and last residue. Each record gives: J gene, clone size, D gene, V gene, CDR3 DNA, CDR3 protein. D genes are given only for firm matches. The size field is filled for only some rows; it gives once, few, many or a size class.

J: TRBJ2-7; size: few; D: TRBD2; V: TRBV28; DNA: TGTGCCAGCAGTTTTACGACTAGCGGGGGCTCCTACGAGCAGTACTTC; CDR3: CASSFTTSGGSYEQYF
J: TRBJ2-1; size: -; D: -; V: TRBV9; DNA: TGTGCCAGCAGCGTGGCCAGCTCCTACAATGAGCAGTTCTTC; CDR3: CASSVASSYNEQFF
J: TRBJ1-2; size: few; D: TRBD1; V: TRBV11-2; DNA: TGTGCCAGCAGCCCTCGGTATGGACAGGGCTATGGCTACACCTTC; CDR3: CASSPRYGQGYGYTF
J: TRBJ1-6; size: -; D: TRBD1; V: TRBV15; DNA: TGTGCCACCAGCTCCCAACCCAGGGGGCTATCACCCCTCCACTTT; CDR3: CATSSQPRGLSPLHF
J: TRBJ1-2; size: -; D: -; V: TRBV19; DNA: TGTGCCAGTAGTATCGGGGAGGGAGACTATGGCTACACCTTC; CDR3: CASSIGEGDYGYTF
J: TRBJ1-2; size: once; D: -; V: TRBV6-5; DNA: TGTGCCAGCAGTTACTCGAAGGCAGGCGGCTACACCTTC; CDR3: CASSYSKAGGYTF
J: TRBJ2-3; size: few; D: TRBD2; V: TRBV6-1; DNA: TGTGCCAGCAGTGAAGCGCTGGCGGGGGGGGCAGATACGCAGTATTTT; CDR3: CASSEALAGGADTQYF
J: TRBJ2-5; size: -; D: -; V: TRBV13; DNA: TGTGCCAGCAGCTTAGCCCCCAGAGAGACCCAGTACTTC; CDR3: CASSLAPRETQYF
J: TRBJ2-7; size: few; D: -; V: TRBV5-1; DNA: TGCGCCAGCAGCTTGGTTCCAGGCTCCTACGAGCAGTACTTC; CDR3: CASSLVPGSYEQYF
J: TRBJ1-1; size: few; D: -; V: TRBV28; DNA: TGTGCCAGCACCCCATCAGGCGGGGTTGAAGCTTTCTTT; CDR3: CASTPSGGVEAFF
J: TRBJ1-2; size: -; D: -; V: TRBV19; DNA: TGTGCCAGTAGTTTCCGCCGCCTTGGGGGGGCTGCCTATGGCTACACCTTC; CDR3: CASSFRRLGGAAYGYTF
J: TRBJ2-2; size: -; D: -; V: TRBV11-2; DNA: TGTGCCAGCAGCATGGGTTGGAGGGACGGCGGGGAGCTGTTTTTT; CDR3: CASSMGWRDGGELFF
J: TRBJ1-2; size: -; D: TRBD1; V: TRBV7-9; DNA: TGTGCCAGCAGTTCCGACAGGGTCGGAGGCTACACCTTC; CDR3: CASSSDRVGGYTF
J: TRBJ2-3; size: -; D: TRBD2; V: TRBV9; DNA: TGTGCCAGCGCGGGGGGGACCTTAAATACGCAGTATTTT; CDR3: CASAGGTLNTQYF
J: TRBJ2-5; size: once; D: -; V: TRBV19; DNA: TGTGCCAGTAATGGCCCCGGGGAGCAGTACTTC; CDR3: CASNGPGEQYF
J: TRBJ2-3; size: -; D: -; V: TRBV13; DNA: TGTGCCAGCAGCCCGCAGGCGGGGCCCAACACAGATACGCAGTATTTT; CDR3: CASSPQAGPNTDTQYF
J: TRBJ1-2; size: -; D: -; V: TRBV10-3; DNA: TGTGCCATCAGTGAGAATGAGGAGAACTATGGCTACACCTTC; CDR3: CAISENEENYGYTF
J: TRBJ2-7; size: -; D: TRBD1; V: TRBV14; DNA: TGTGCCAGCAGCCAAGGGACAGGGCTCCCCTACGAGCAGTACTTC; CDR3: CASSQGTGLPYEQYF
J: TRBJ1-1; size: few; D: TRBD1; V: TRBV19; DNA: TGTGCCAGTAACGTCGGGGTGGGACAGGGGGCTTTCTTTCGAGGAGCTTTCTTT; CDR3: CASNVGVGQGAFFRGAFF
J: TRBJ1-2; size: -; D: -; V: TRBV5-6; DNA: TGTGCCAGCAGCTTAATAACAGCTTGGTATGGCTACACCTTC; CDR3: CASSLITAWYGYTF
J: TRBJ1-1; size: -; D: TRBD1; V: TRBV10-1; DNA: TGCGCCAGCAGTGAGTTACGGCCAGGGGGGTTCACTGAAGCTTTCTTT; CDR3: CASSELRPGGFTEAFF
J: TRBJ1-3; size: -; D: -; V: TRBV29-1; DNA: TGCAGCGTTGAACAGGGTAACACCATATATTTT; CDR3: CSVEQGNTIYF
J: TRBJ1-1; size: few; D: -; V: TRBV2; DNA: TGTGCCAGCAGTCTGGACAAGAACACTGAAGCTTTCTTT; CDR3: CASSLDKNTEAFF
J: TRBJ1-5; size: few; D: TRBD1; V: TRBV10-3; DNA: TGTGCCAGCAGGGACAAAACGTACAGGGGGCCTGGCAATCAGCCCCAGCATTTT; CDR3: CASRDKTYRGPGNQPQHF
J: TRBJ2-3; size: -; D: -; V: TRBV9; DNA: TGTGCCAGCAGCGTAGGGCAGGGGACAGATACGCAGTATTTT; CDR3: CASSVGQGTDTQYF
J: TRBJ2-1; size: -; D: TRBD1; V: TRBV18; DNA: TGTGCCAGCTCACCTCGGACAGGGTCGGTTCACAATGAGCAGTTCTTC; CDR3: CASSPRTGSVHNEQFF
J: TRBJ2-5; size: -; D: TRBD2; V: TRBV28; DNA: TGTGCCAGCAGTTTTTCAGGTAGCGGGGAAGAGACCCAGTACTTC; CDR3: CASSFSGSGEETQYF
J: TRBJ2-7; size: -; D: -; V: TRBV11-2; DNA: TGTGCCAGCAGCGCGGGACGGGTCTACTTC; CDR3: CASSAGRVYF
J: TRBJ1-1; size: -; D: TRBD1; V: TRBV5-1; DNA: TGCGCCAGCAGCTTGGTTCCGACAGGGTTGAACACTGAAGCTTTCTTT; CDR3: CASSLVPTGLNTEAFF
J: TRBJ2-7; size: -; D: TRBD1; V: TRBV6-1; DNA: TGTGCCAGCAGTGAATTGGGACAGGGCTACGAGCAGTACTTC; CDR3: CASSELGQGYEQYF
J: TRBJ2-7; size: -; D: -; V: TRBV6-6; DNA: TGTGCCAGCACCCCGGAGGGGACCTACGAGCAGTACTTC; CDR3: CASTPEGTYEQYF
J: TRBJ2-3; size: -; D: -; V: TRBV28; DNA: TGTGCCAGCAGTTTATCGTGGGGGGGCGATACGCAGTATTTT; CDR3: CASSLSWGGDTQYF
J: TRBJ2-7; size: few; D: -; V: TRBV7-2; DNA: TGTGCCAGCAGCTTAGAGCGGGTCGCCTCTTACGAGCAGTACTTC; CDR3: CASSLERVASYEQYF
J: TRBJ2-7; size: few; D: -; V: TRBV6-5; DNA: TGTGCCAGCAGTTGGACCACAGGGACCCTCTCCTACGAGCAGTACTTC; CDR3: CASSWTTGTLSYEQYF
J: TRBJ2-5; size: few; D: -; V: TRBV4-1; DNA: TGCGCCAGCAGCCAAGGAGGCGCACATGGGCAAGAGACCCAGTACTTC; CDR3: CASSQGGAHGQETQYF
J: TRBJ2-1; size: once; D: -; V: TRBV19; DNA: TGTGCCAGTAGTATAGCCCAGGGGACTGAGCAGTTCTTC; CDR3: CASSIAQGTEQFF
J: TRBJ2-5; size: few; D: -; V: TRBV25-1; DNA: TGTGCCAGCAGTCGTCCCGCCGCGAGGGAGCAGTACTTC; CDR3: CASSRPAAREQYF
J: TRBJ1-2; size: -; D: -; V: TRBV5-1; DNA: TGCGCCAGCAGCTTTCGGGAGGGGCTATACACCTTC; CDR3: CASSFREGLYTF
J: TRBJ2-5; size: -; D: -; V: TRBV18; DNA: TGTGCCAGCTCACCACCGGGAGGGGGGACCCTCCCAGAGACCCAGTACTTC; CDR3: CASSPPGGGTLPETQYF